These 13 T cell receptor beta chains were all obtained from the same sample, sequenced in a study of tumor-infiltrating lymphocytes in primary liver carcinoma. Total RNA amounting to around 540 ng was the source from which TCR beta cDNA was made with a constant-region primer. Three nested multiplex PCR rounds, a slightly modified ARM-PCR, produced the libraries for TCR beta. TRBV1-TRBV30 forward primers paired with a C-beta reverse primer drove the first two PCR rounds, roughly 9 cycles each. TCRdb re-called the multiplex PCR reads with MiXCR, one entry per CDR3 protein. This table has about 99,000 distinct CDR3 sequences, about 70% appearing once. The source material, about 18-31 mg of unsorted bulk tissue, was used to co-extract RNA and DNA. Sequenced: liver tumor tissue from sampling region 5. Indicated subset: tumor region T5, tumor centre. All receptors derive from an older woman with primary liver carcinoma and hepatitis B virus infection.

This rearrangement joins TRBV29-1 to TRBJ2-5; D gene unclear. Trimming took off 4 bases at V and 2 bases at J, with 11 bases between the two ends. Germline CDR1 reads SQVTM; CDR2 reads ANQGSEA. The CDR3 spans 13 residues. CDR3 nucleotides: TGCAGCGTTGTACTCCCCGCGCAAGAGACCCAGTACTTC. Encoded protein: CSVVLPAQETQYF. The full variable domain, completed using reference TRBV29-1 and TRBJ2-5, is SAVISQKPSRDICQRGTSLTIQCQVDSQVTMMFWYRQQPGQSLTLIATANQGSEATYESGFVIDKFPISRPNLTFSTLTVSNMSPEDSSIYLCSVVLPAQETQYFGPGTRLLVL.

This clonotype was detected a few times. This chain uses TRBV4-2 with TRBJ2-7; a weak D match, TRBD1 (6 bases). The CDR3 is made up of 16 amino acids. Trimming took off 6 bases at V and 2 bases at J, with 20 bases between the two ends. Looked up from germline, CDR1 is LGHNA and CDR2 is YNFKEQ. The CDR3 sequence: CASSHPGTSSTYEQYF. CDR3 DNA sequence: TGTGCCAGCAGTCATCCCGGGACATCTAGCACCTACGAGCAGTACTTC.

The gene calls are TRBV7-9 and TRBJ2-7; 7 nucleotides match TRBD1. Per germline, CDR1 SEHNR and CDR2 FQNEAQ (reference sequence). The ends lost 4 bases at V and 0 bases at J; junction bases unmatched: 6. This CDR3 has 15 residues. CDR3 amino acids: CASSSDRLSSYEQYF. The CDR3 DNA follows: TGTGCCAGCAGCTCGGACAGGTTGAGCTCCTACGAGCAGTACTTC.

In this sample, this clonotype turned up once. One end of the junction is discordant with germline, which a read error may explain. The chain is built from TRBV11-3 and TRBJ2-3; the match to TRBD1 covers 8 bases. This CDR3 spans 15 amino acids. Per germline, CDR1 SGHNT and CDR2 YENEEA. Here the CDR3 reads CARSFGTGYTDTQYF. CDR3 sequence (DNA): TGTGCCAGGAGCTTCGGGACAGGATACACAGATACGCAGTATTTT. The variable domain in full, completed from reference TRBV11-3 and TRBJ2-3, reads EAGVVQSPRYKIIEKKQPVAFWCNPISGHNTLYWYLQNLGQGPELLIRYENEEAVDDSQLPKDRFSAERLKGVDSTLKIQPAELGDSAVYLCARSFGTGYTDTQYFGPGTRLTVL.

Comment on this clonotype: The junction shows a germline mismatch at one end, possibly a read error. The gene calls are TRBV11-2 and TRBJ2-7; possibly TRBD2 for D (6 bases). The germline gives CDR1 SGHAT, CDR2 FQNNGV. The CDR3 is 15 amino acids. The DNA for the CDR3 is TGTGCCAGCAGCTTAGACCCTGCGGGAACCTACGGGCAGTACTTT. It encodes CASSLDPAGTYGQYF. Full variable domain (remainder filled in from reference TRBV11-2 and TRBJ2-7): EAGVAQSPRYKIIEKRQSVAFWCNPISGHATLYWYQQILGQGPKLLIQFQNNGVVDDSQLPKDRFSAERLKGVDSTLKIQPAKLEDSAVYLCASSLDPAGTYGQYFGPGTRLTVT.

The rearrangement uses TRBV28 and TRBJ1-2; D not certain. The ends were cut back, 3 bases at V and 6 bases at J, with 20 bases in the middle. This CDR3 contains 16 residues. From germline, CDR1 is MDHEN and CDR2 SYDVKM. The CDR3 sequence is CASSLGWVLTANGYTF. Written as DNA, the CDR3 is TGTGCCAGCAGTTTGGGGTGGGTCCTCACCGCTAATGGCTACACCTTC.

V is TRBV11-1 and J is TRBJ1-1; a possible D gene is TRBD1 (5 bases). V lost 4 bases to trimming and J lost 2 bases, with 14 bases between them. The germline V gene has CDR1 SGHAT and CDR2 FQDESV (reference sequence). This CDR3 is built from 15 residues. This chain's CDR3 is CASSSFGGANTEAFF. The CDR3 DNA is TGTGCCAGCAGCTCTTTTGGGGGAGCAAACACTGAAGCTTTCTTT.

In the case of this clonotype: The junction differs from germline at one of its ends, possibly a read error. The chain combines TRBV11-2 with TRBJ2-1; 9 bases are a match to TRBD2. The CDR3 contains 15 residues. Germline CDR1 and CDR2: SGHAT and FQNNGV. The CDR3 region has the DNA TGTGCCAGCAGCGTAGTGACTAGCGGTTACAATGAACAGTTCTTC. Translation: CASSVVTSGYNEQFF. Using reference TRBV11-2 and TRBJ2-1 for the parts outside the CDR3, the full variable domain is EAGVAQSPRYKIIEKRQSVAFWCNPISGHATLYWYQQILGQGPKLLIQFQNNGVVDDSQLPKDRFSAERLKGVDSTLKIQPAKLEDSAVYLCASSVVTSGYNEQFFGPGTRLTVL.

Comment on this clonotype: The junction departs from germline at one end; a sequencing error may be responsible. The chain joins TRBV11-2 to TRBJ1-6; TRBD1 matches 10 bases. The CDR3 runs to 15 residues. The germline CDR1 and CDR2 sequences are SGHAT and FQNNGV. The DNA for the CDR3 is TGTGTCAGCAGCTACGGGGACAGGGGATGGTCACCCCTCCACTTT. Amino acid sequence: CVSSYGDRGWSPLHF.

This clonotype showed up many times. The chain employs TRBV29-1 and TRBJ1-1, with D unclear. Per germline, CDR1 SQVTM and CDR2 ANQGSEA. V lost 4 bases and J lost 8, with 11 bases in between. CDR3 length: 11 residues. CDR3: CSVAGPLEAFF. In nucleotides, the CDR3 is TGCAGCGTTGCAGGCCCGCTCGAAGCTTTCTTT.

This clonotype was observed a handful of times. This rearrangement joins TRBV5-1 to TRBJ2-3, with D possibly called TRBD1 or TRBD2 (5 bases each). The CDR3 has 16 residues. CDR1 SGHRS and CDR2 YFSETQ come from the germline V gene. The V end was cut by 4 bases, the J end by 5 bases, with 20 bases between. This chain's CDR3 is CASSRLGAASGDTQYF. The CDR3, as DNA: TGCGCCAGCAGCCGCCTTGGGGCAGCCAGCGGAGATACGCAGTATTTT. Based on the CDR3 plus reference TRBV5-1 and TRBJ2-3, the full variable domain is KAGVTQTPRYLIKTRGQQVTLSCSPISGHRSVSWYQQTPGQGLQFLFEYFSETQRNKGNFPGRFSGRQFSNSRSEMNVSTLELGDSALYLCASSRLGAASGDTQYFGPGTRLTVL.

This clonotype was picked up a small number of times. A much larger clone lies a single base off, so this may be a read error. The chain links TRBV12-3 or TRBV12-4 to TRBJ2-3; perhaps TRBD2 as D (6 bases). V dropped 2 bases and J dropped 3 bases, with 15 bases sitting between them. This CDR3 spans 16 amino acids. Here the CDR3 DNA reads TGTGCCAGCAGTTTACTGCCTAGCGCAAGTACAGATACGCAGTATTTT. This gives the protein CASSLLPSASTDTQYF.

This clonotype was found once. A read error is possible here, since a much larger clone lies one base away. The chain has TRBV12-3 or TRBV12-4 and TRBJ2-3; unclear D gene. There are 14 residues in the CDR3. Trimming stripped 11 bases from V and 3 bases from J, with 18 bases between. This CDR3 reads CACSSFESTDTQYF. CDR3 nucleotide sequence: TGTGCCTGCTCCTCTTTCGAGAGTACAGATACGCAGTATTTT.